This T cell receptor (beta chain) derives from a study of blood T cell repertoires in COVID-19. Across the whole study: COVID-19 samples from acute and convalescent phases originated in the United States, Italy and Spain. The analysed material was cDNA or gDNA that came from T cells, B-cell-depleted T cells, or PBMCs.

As originally analysed: Counts of nucleated cells, estimated from reference gene primer amplification, were obtained. Here immunoSEQ multiplex PCR was the method, and the copy in TCRdb shows in-frame clones only, minus some. V, J and clone size reflect that table, while D and trimming were determined from the DNA. Counted here are around 270,000 clones, about four fifths occurring once; the ten biggest clones make up about 1.6%. V was clipped by 6 bases and J by 6 bases; unmatched bases: 9. This CDR3 is 15 amino acids long. Germline V lookup: CDR1 MNHEY, CDR2 SVGAGI. This TCR was recovered from a woman in her thirties or forties who had recovered from COVID-19. The V call is TRBV6-5, the J call TRBJ1-4; 8 bases line up with TRBD1. Specimen: peripheral blood. The CDR3 region is CASSPDREQDEKLFF. CDR3 bases: TGTGCCAGCAGCCCGGACAGGGAGCAAGATGAAAAACTGTTTTTT.